Listed here are 20 T cell receptor beta chains from one sample, sequenced in a study of blood T cell repertoires in COVID-19. Method: immunoSEQ multiplex PCR; TCRdb's copy keeps in-frame clones and lacks some. In the table there are about 89,000 clones, approximately 80% of which are singletons. What was sequenced was peripheral blood. All receptors derive from a human donor in a cohort sampled during active COVID-19.

This chain joins TRBV7-2 and TRBJ2-7; TRBD2 matches 9 bases. The CDR3 has 14 amino acids. Trimming took 7 bases from V and 5 from J; bases not matched to a gene: 9. Germline V gene data show CDR1 as SGHTA and CDR2 as FQGNSA. CDR3 DNA: TGTGCCAGCAAAACTCGCGGGAGGGCCAACGAGCAGTACTTC. It codes for CASKTRGRANEQYF.

The rearrangement uses TRBV18 and TRBJ1-5; 7 nucleotides line up with TRBD1. Germline CDR1 and CDR2: KGHSH and LQKENI. The CDR3 is 15 residues long. Trimming took 4 bases from V and 1 from J; bases not matched to a gene: 4. In DNA form, the CDR3 reads TGTGCCAGCTCACACACGGACAGGAGCAATCAGCCCCAGCATTTT. Protein product: CASSHTDRSNQPQHF.

The genes are TRBV24-1 and TRBJ2-3, with TRBD1 matching over 7 bases. There are 14 residues in the CDR3. The germline V gene has CDR1 KGHDR and CDR2 SFDVKD. Trimming at V came to 3 bases and at J to 5 bases, leaving 4 bases not matched to a gene. CDR3 DNA sequence: TGTGCCACCAGTGATGGACAGGTGCAAGATACGCAGTATTTT. Translation gives CATSDGQVQDTQYF.

The rearrangement joins TRBV6-5 to TRBJ1-2, with D perhaps matching TRBD1 (6 bases). CDR3 length: 14 amino acids. Germline V lookup: CDR1 MNHEY, CDR2 SVGAGI. V was clipped by 7 bases and J by 2 bases, with 14 bases between them. This CDR3 is CASTNFQGNYGYTF. For the CDR3, the DNA is TGTGCCAGCACTAACTTTCAGGGGAACTATGGCTACACCTTC.

This chain links TRBV5-6 with TRBJ2-2; 8 nucleotides agree with TRBD1. Germline V gives CDR1 SGHDT, CDR2 YYEEEE. The CDR3 has 17 residues. Unmatched junction bases numbered 13, after V lost 3 bases and J lost 6 bases. The DNA of the CDR3 is TGTGCCAGCAGCTCGACGAGAAGGACAGGGAAGGCCGGGGAGCTGTTTTTT. The encoded protein is CASSSTRRTGKAGELFF.

The V gene is TRBV29-1, the J gene TRBJ2-1; 10 bases fit TRBD2. The CDR3 runs 15 residues. CDR1 and CDR2 (germline): SQVTM, ANQGSEA. After removal of 6 bases from V and 9 bases from J, the junction contained 14 bases not matched to a gene. DNA for the CDR3: TGCAGCGTCCTCTCGAGCGGGAGGGCCTTCGGTGAGCAGTTCTTC. Protein: CSVLSSGRAFGEQFF.

This sequence joins TRBV28 and TRBJ2-7; 14 positions match TRBD2. The CDR3 loop spans 17 amino acids. J was trimmed by 10 bases and V by 5 bases; bases with no gene match: 16. CDR1 is MDHEN and CDR2 is SYDVKM in the germline V gene. In DNA form, the CDR3 reads TGTGCCAGCAGTCTTAACCTCCCGGGACTAGCGGGAGTCGGTCAGTACTTC. This codes for CASSLNLPGLAGVGQYF. Filled out from reference TRBV28 and TRBJ2-7, the complete variable domain reads DVKVTQSSRYLVKRTGEKVFLECVQDMDHENMFWYRQDPGLGLRLIYFSYDVKMKEKGDIPEGYSVSREKKERFSLILESASTNQTSMYLCASSLNLPGLAGVGQYFGPGTRLTVT.

The chain is built from TRBV6-5 and TRBJ2-1; TRBD2 agrees at 10 bases. Per the germline V gene, CDR1 is MNHEY and CDR2 is SVGAGI. The CDR3 sequence is 16 residues long. Trimming at V came to 0 bases and at J to 4 bases, leaving 3 bases not matched to a gene. In DNA, the CDR3 is TGTGCCAGCAGTTACTCCGCTAGCGGGGGATACAATGAGCAGTTCTTC. Amino acids: CASSYSASGGYNEQFF.

About this clone itself: A read error may explain this, as a much larger clone is one base away. The chain couples TRBV29-1 to TRBJ2-1, with TRBD2 identical over 7 bases. V lost 1 base, J lost 6 bases, and 9 bases stayed unmatched. Germline CDR1 SQVTM, CDR2 ANQGSEA. The CDR3 runs to 15 residues. The CDR3 DNA follows: TGCAGCGTTGAAGGTCTAGTGGGAGGGCCCAATGAGCAGTTCTTC. It codes for CSVEGLVGGPNEQFF.

The chain employs TRBV15 and TRBJ2-3, with 7 bases matching TRBD2. The J segment lost 3 bases and the V segment lost 0 bases, leaving 3 bases of the junction unmatched. Germline assignment: CDR1 LNHNV and CDR2 YYDKDF (reference sequence). This CDR3 is built from 15 residues. CDR3 sequence (DNA): TGTGCCACCAGCAGAGAGGGAGGGAGAACAGATACGCAGTATTTT. It encodes CATSREGGRTDTQYF.

This chain joins TRBV4-1 and TRBJ2-3; perhaps TRBD1 as D (5 bases). The CDR3 has 15 amino acids. The germline CDR1 and CDR2 sequences are MGHRA and YSYEKL. The V gene lost 1 base and the J gene lost 4 bases, with 12 bases spanning the gap. CDR3 sequence (DNA): TGCGCCAGCAGCCAAGTTCCTACAGGCGCAGATACGCAGTATTTT. Translating it yields CASSQVPTGADTQYF.

The V gene is TRBV6-4, the J gene TRBJ2-1, with TRBD2 matching over 10 bases. There are 14 residues in the CDR3. V gave up 6 bases and J gave up 9 bases; unmatched junction bases: 8. Germline CDR1 is MRHNA and CDR2 is SNTAGT. CDR3 in DNA: TGTGCCAGCAGAGGTCTAGCGGGAGTAGGTGAGCAGTTCTTC. Protein product: CASRGLAGVGEQFF.

This sequence joins TRBV6-5 and TRBJ1-1, with a possible D match to TRBD1 (6 bases). Germline V gives CDR1 MNHEY, CDR2 SVGAGI. Deletions cut 8 bases from V and 5 bases from J, with 18 bases between. CDR3 size: 14 residues. CDR3 nucleotides: TGTGCCAGCCATTTTACAGGGCCGAGGACTGAAGCTTTCTTT. Protein: CASHFTGPRTEAFF.

This chain joins TRBV30 and TRBJ1-2; a weak D match, TRBD1 (6 bases). Germline V lookup: CDR1 GTSNPN, CDR2 SVGIG (reference sequence). The V end lost 4 bases, the J end lost 4 bases, and 10 bases lay between the germline ends. The CDR3 runs 12 residues. This CDR3 is CAWTKDSYGYTF. Written as DNA, the CDR3 is TGTGCCTGGACCAAGGACAGCTATGGCTACACCTTC.

The V and J genes are TRBV29-1 and TRBJ2-3; no reliable D call. There are 11 residues in the CDR3. V was trimmed by 4 bases and J by 0 bases, leaving 2 bases between them. The germline V gene has CDR1 SQVTM and CDR2 ANQGSEA. The CDR3 loop reads CSVASTDTQYF. In nucleotides, the CDR3 is TGCAGCGTTGCGAGCACAGATACGCAGTATTTT.

The chain combines TRBV11-2 with TRBJ2-1; 7 bases map to TRBD2. Trimming at V came to 5 bases and at J to 4 bases, leaving 14 bases not matched to a gene. The CDR3 has 17 amino acids. Germline V CDR1 and CDR2: SGHAT, FQNNGV. CDR3 protein: CASSPAWGGSQYNEQFF. The CDR3 DNA reads as TGTGCCAGCAGCCCCGCCTGGGGCGGGAGCCAATACAATGAGCAGTTCTTC.

The CDR3 DNA reads as TGTGCCAGCAGTAGCCGGGCAGGGAACTATGGCTACACCTTC. Translated: CASSSRAGNYGYTF. V usage is TRBV6-1 and J usage is TRBJ1-2; weak D call: TRBD1 (5 bases). This CDR3 is 14 amino acids long. V was pared by 5 bases and J by 2 bases, with 12 bases between. Looked up from germline, CDR1 is MNHNS and CDR2 is SASEGT.

V is TRBV12-5 and J is TRBJ2-2; 7 bases are shared with TRBD2. The CDR3 is 16 residues long. Trimming at V came to 0 bases and at J to 5 bases, leaving 6 bases not matched to a gene. CDR1 and CDR2 (germline): LGHNT, FRNRAP. The CDR3 DNA reads TGTGCTAGTGGTTTGGTACTGGCGGGAGAAACCGGGGAGCTGTTTTTT. Residues: CASGLVLAGETGELFF.

The chain is built from TRBV12-3 or TRBV12-4 and TRBJ2-3, with D possibly being TRBD1 (5 bases). This CDR3 is 13 amino acids long. Trimming removed 7 bases from V and 0 bases from J, with 8 bases in between. CDR3 in DNA: TGTGCCAGCACCAGACAGAGCACAGATACGCAGTATTTT. Translated: CASTRQSTDTQYF.

The chain links TRBV24-1 to TRBJ2-1; possibly TRBD1 for D (5 bases). V shed 2 bases and J shed 0 bases, with 10 bases lying between them. This CDR3 contains 16 residues. CDR1 and CDR2 (germline): KGHDR, SFDVKD. In DNA form, the CDR3 reads TGTGCCACCAGTGATTATACAGGAACCTCCTACAATGAGCAGTTCTTC. This encodes CATSDYTGTSYNEQFF.